This T cell receptor (beta chain) comes out of a study of cytomegalovirus exposure and HLA in healthy donors. At the time of sampling, donors were nominally healthy, though unrecorded immune exposures were likely. The PCR was carried out with 60 Vbeta primers and 13 Jbeta primers. Generated by immunoSEQ multiplex PCR, the TCRdb table keeps only in-frame clones and is missing some. The sample includes about 150,000 clones, over 60% of them seen just once. The V and J ends lost 4 bases and 7 bases respectively, with 7 bases between them. The germline CDR1 and CDR2 sequences are GTSNPN and SVGIG (reference sequence). The CDR3 loop spans 11 amino acids.

Source material: PBMCs. J is TRBJ2-2 and V is TRBV30; TRBD1 is a possible D gene (6 bases). This clonotype was sampled from a woman aged 18-29 years in good health and CMV-seronegative. CDR3 sequence (DNA): TGTGCCTGGAAGGACAGCGGGGAGCTGTTTTTT. Amino acid sequence: CAWKDSGELFF.